This TCR beta chain derives from a study of response to subunit inactivated influenza vaccine. The table lists this clonotype with a few counts. From germline, CDR1 is SGHTA and CDR2 FQGNSA. Trimming left V 3 bases short and J 0 bases short, with 18 bases between. The CDR3 runs to 17 residues. Via MiXCR, TCRdb re-called the RT-PCR reads, giving one row per CDR3 protein. The data show almost 600,000 distinct CDR3 sequences, around 15% seen once. The specimen comprised PBMCs from blood, sampled 11 to 12 days after vaccination. The source of this sequence is a man between 50 and 59 years old who received an inactivated influenza vaccine. V gene TRBV7-2 combines with J gene TRBJ2-7; perhaps D is TRBD1 or TRBD2 (5 bases each). The CDR3 here is CASSFPGWGKTSYEQYF. The DNA of the CDR3 is TGTGCCAGCAGCTTCCCAGGTTGGGGGAAAACCTCCTACGAGCAGTACTTC.